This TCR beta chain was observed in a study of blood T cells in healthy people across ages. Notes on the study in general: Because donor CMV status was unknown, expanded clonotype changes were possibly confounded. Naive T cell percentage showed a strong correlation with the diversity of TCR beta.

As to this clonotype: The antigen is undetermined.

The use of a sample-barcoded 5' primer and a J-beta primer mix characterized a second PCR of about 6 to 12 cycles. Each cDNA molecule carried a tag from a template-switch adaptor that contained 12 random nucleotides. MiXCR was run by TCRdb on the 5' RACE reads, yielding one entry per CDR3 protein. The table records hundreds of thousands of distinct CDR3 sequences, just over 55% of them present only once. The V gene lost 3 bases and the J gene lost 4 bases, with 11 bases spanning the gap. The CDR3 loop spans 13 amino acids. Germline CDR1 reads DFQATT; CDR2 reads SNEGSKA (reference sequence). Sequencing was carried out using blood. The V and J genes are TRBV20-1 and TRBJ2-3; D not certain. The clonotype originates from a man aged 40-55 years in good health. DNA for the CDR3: TGCAGTGCTAGTTCCCTTCTCGCAGATACGCAGTATTTT. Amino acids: CSASSLLADTQYF.